Listed below are T cell receptor beta chains from one sample, sequenced in a study of type 1 regulatory T cells. TCRdb passed the reads through MiXCR, listing each CDR3 protein once. The sample lists approximately 97,000 distinct CDR3 sequences; roughly 30% were seen once. Sequencing input: CD4+ T cells, either the whole sample or a sorted fraction (not recorded which). The receptors come from a human donor in good health. CDR3s include the opening cysteine and the closing phenylalanine or tryptophan. A D gene is named only where the DNA matches it firmly. Not every row has a clone size; where given, it reads once, few, many or a size class.

v_gene	d_gene	abundance	j_gene	CDR3nt	CDR3aa
TRBV6-5	NA	NA	TRBJ1-6	TGTGCCAGCAGTTACTCGCGGGACCGAAGTCGGTCCCTCCACTTT	CASSYSRDRSRSLHF
TRBV3-1	TRBD1	NA	TRBJ1-1	TGTGCCAGCAGCCAAGGGGACAGGGCCACTGAAGCTTTCTTT	CASSQGDRATEAFF
TRBV24-1	NA	few	TRBJ2-1	TGTGCCACCAGTGATCCAGTCCCGAATGAGCAGTTCTTC	CATSDPVPNEQFF
TRBV5-8	NA	NA	TRBJ2-5	TGTGCCAGCAGCCAGTGGGAGACCCAGTACTTC	CASSQWETQYF
TRBV7-6	TRBD2	NA	TRBJ2-2	TGTGCCAGCAGCTTGGGGACTAGCAGCTTTGGTAACACCGGGGAGCTGTTTTTT	CASSLGTSSFGNTGELFF
TRBV20-1	TRBD2	few	TRBJ2-5	TGCAGTGCTTCGGGGACTAGCGGGATGGGCGAGACCCAGTACTTC	CSASGTSGMGETQYF
TRBV7-2	TRBD2	few	TRBJ2-2	TGTGCCAGCAGCCCGGGACTAGAGGTTACCGGGGAGCTGTTTTTT	CASSPGLEVTGELFF
TRBV12-3/TRBV12-4	TRBD1	NA	TRBJ1-4	TGTGCCAGCAGTTTAGGGGGAGGACAGGGAGATGAAAAACTGTTTTTT	CASSLGGGQGDEKLFF
TRBV10-3	TRBD2	NA	TRBJ2-1	TGTGCCATCAGTGAGTCGACGAGCGGGAGCATTGAGCAGTTCTTC	CAISESTSGSIEQFF
TRBV7-9	NA	NA	TRBJ1-3	TGTGCCAGCAGCTCCGAAGGAGGGAACACCATATATTTT	CASSSEGGNTIYF
TRBV12-3/TRBV12-4	NA	few	TRBJ1-2	TGTGCCAGCAGTCAAAGCACCTATGGCTACACCTTC	CASSQSTYGYTF
TRBV7-8	TRBD1	NA	TRBJ2-5	TGTGCCAGCAGGGGGACAGTCGAGACCCAGTACTTC	CASRGTVETQYF
TRBV27	NA	few	TRBJ1-4	TGTGCCAGCAGTTTTGGCATCAGAGCCGGAAAACTGTTTTTT	CASSFGIRAGKLFF
TRBV5-1	NA	NA	TRBJ2-7	TGCGCCAGCAGCTTCGACAGTCGCCACTCCTACGAGCAGTACTTC	CASSFDSRHSYEQYF